Here is one T cell receptor beta chain with its context. Antigen specificity is unknown. This record comes from a study of shared clonotypes between healthy human individuals. Study-level information: Per donor, CD8 memory used one plate, CD8 naive used two, CD4 memory used three and CD4 naive used three.

The study's findings and limits: Estimated clonotype richness was generally higher in naive than memory subsets. Rarefaction indicated that sorted-subset sequencing remained incomplete although depth was large.

In replicate PCRs of sorted subsets, roughly 210 ng DNA, about 29,000 T cell genomes, was used. Here immunoSEQ multiplex PCR was the method, and the copy in TCRdb shows in-frame clones only, minus some. The sample records roughly 2,300,000 clones, less than 95% being singletons. The CDR3 is made up of 16 amino acids. Germline CDR1 is LGHNA and CDR2 is YSLEER. V lost 0 bases to trimming and J lost 0 bases, with 9 bases between them. This TCR was recovered from a man between 18 and 35 years old in good health. Some clones in this sample may be carry-over from other donors' samples. The sample comprised naive CD4+ T cells from PBMCs. Subset reported: CD45RA+ positively selected. The rearrangement uses TRBV4-3 and TRBJ2-4; D uncertain. Here the CDR3 reads CASSQDLAEAKNIQYF. The CDR3 DNA reads as TGCGCCAGCAGCCAAGATCTGGCGGAAGCCAAAAACATTCAGTACTTC.